The T cell receptor (beta chain) under discussion was sequenced for a study of blood T cell repertoires in COVID-19. As for the study in general: T cells, B-cell-depleted T cells, or PBMCs supplied cDNA or gDNA.

Authors' analysis steps: Reference gene primer amplification gave estimated nucleated cell counts. Some clones are missing from TCRdb's copy, which holds only in-frame ones; the method was immunoSEQ multiplex PCR. From that table come the V and J calls and clone size; the DNA was used to work out D and trimming. This sample has approximately 130,000 clones, with more than 75% found just once. V dropped 0 bases and J dropped 4 bases, with 9 bases sitting between them. The CDR3 is made up of 13 amino acids. Germline assignment: CDR1 GTSNPN and CDR2 SVGIG (reference sequence). The clonotype was recovered from a woman in her forties or fifties with acute or convalescent COVID-19. This chain uses TRBV30 with TRBJ1-2; D uncertain. Sequencing used peripheral blood. This chain's CDR3 is CAWSVPGPYGYTF. The CDR3 DNA is TGTGCCTGGAGTGTACCCGGTCCCTATGGCTACACCTTC.